This entry lists 21 T cell receptor beta chains sequenced from one sample in a study of STAT5B mutations in CD4+ large granular lymphocyte leukemia. Generated by immunoSEQ multiplex PCR, the TCRdb table keeps only in-frame clones and is missing some. In the table there are about 30,000 clones, more than 75% of which are singletons. The sequenced sample was CD4+ T cells from blood buffy coats. The receptors stem from a human donor in good health.

The CDR3 DNA follows: TGTGCCAGCAGCTTAGGGACAGTCTACGAGCAGTACTTC. The encoded protein is CASSLGTVYEQYF. The V gene is TRBV7-2, the J gene TRBJ2-7, with D possibly being TRBD1 (6 bases). The germline V and J ends were trimmed by 1 base and 3 bases, with 7 bases remaining between them. This CDR3 is 13 amino acids long. Germline V CDR1 and CDR2: SGHTA, FQGNSA.

The rearrangement joins TRBV18 to TRBJ1-4; D remains unclear. The CDR3 length is 14 residues. Germline CDR1 reads KGHSH; CDR2 reads LQKENI. V lost 8 bases, J lost 8 bases, and 18 bases lay in between. The CDR3 region has the DNA TGTGCCAGCGCCGAGGACCCACGAGGGGAAAAACTGTTTTTT. The encoded protein is CASAEDPRGEKLFF. Drawing the rest from reference TRBV18 and TRBJ1-4, the complete variable domain is NAGVMQNPRHLVRRRGQEARLRCSPMKGHSHVYWYRQLPEEGLKFMVYLQKENIIDESGMPKERFSAEFPKEGPSILRIQQVVRGDSAAYFCASAEDPRGEKLFFGSGTQLSVL.

This clone was found a few times. The chain couples TRBV20-1 to TRBJ2-1, with D possibly matching TRBD2 (5 bases). This CDR3 has 11 amino acids. CDR1 is DFQATT and CDR2 is SNEGSKA in the germline V gene (reference sequence). The V and J ends lost 6 bases and 9 bases respectively, with 12 bases between them. CDR3 nucleotide sequence: TGCAGTGCCGGAGGCGGGTTTGAGCAGTTCTTC. Translation gives CSAGGGFEQFF.

V is TRBV6-1 and J is TRBJ2-7, with D perhaps matching TRBD1 (6 bases). This CDR3 contains 13 residues. Per germline, CDR1 MNHNS and CDR2 SASEGT. V lost 5 bases, J lost 2 bases, and 10 bases lay in between. The CDR3 nucleotides read TGTGCCAGCAGTCTGGACAGAGCCTACGAGCAGTACTTC. Translation gives CASSLDRAYEQYF.

The J gene is TRBJ2-7, the V gene TRBV2; unclear D gene. CDR1 and CDR2 (germline): SNHLY, FYNNEI. The CDR3 runs 14 residues. Deletions cut 6 bases from V and 2 bases from J, with 14 bases between. The CDR3 region has the DNA TGTGCCAGCAGAGGAAACCGAAATACCTACGAGCAGTACTTC. Encoded protein: CASRGNRNTYEQYF.

The V gene is TRBV7-7, the J gene TRBJ2-3; D is uncertain. The germline V gene encodes CDR1 SSHAT and CDR2 FNYEAQ (reference sequence). The CDR3 runs 13 residues. V lost 3 bases to trimming and J lost 2 bases, with 6 bases between them. CDR3 in DNA: TGTGCCAGCAGCTTCGGACCCACAGATACGCAGTATTTT. Protein sequence: CASSFGPTDTQYF.

This chain connects TRBV5-1 to TRBJ2-7; maybe TRBD1 (6 bases). The CDR3 is 15 residues long. Trimming pared 5 bases from V and 1 base from J, leaving 16 bases between. Germline loops: CDR1 SGHRS, CDR2 YFSETQ. The CDR3, as DNA: TGCGCCAGCAGAGGGGGTCCTACGGCTTCCTACGAGCAGTACTTC. It is translated as CASRGGPTASYEQYF.

The chain has TRBV28 and TRBJ1-2, with 9 bases fitting TRBD1. The V gene end was trimmed by 2 bases and the J gene end by 8 bases; junction bases not matched to a gene: 6. CDR3 size: 14 residues. Germline CDR1 reads MDHEN; CDR2 reads SYDVKM. This CDR3 reads CASSLNRGHKGYTF. CDR3 in DNA: TGTGCCAGCAGTTTAAACAGGGGGCATAAGGGCTACACCTTC.

The rearrangement links TRBV7-2 to TRBJ2-2, with 9 positions matching TRBD2. This CDR3 contains 15 residues. Germline CDR1 reads SGHTA; CDR2 reads FQGNSA. V trimming: 0 bases; J trimming: 8 bases; junction bases outside the gene matches: 4. The CDR3 bases are TGTGCCAGCAGCTTAGCCCTAGCGGGGATGGGGGAGCTGTTTTTT. This translates into CASSLALAGMGELFF.

The CDR3 protein is CASSPRGLAGAIDTQYF. CDR3 bases: TGTGCCAGCAGCCCGCGGGGACTAGCGGGGGCGATAGATACGCAGTATTTT. This chain joins TRBV4-2 and TRBJ2-3; 14 bases match TRBD2. This CDR3 has 17 amino acids. V shed 4 bases, J shed 5 bases, and the junction held 8 bases outside the gene matches. Germline V gene lookup returns CDR1 LGHNA and CDR2 YNFKEQ.

This clone occurred once. This chain uses TRBV25-1 with TRBJ1-2, with TRBD1 as a possible D gene (5 bases). CDR1 MGHDK and CDR2 SYGVNS come from the germline V gene. V was pared by 4 bases and J by 7 bases, with 16 bases between. This CDR3 has 14 amino acids. CDR3 sequence reads: CASSVRGTLSGYTF. The CDR3 DNA is TGTGCCAGCAGTGTAAGAGGGACCCTATCTGGCTACACCTTC.

V usage is TRBV11-2 and J usage is TRBJ2-7; the D is unclear. The CDR3 runs to 13 residues. Germline V CDR1 and CDR2: SGHAT, FQNNGV. Trimming removed 3 bases from V and 3 bases from J, with 9 bases in between. The CDR3 is CASSLVSGYEQYF. CDR3 DNA: TGTGCCAGCAGCTTGGTATCTGGCTACGAGCAGTACTTC.

This rearrangement joins TRBV9 to TRBJ1-1, with unresolved D. Trimming removed 0 bases at V and 3 bases at J, with 6 bases between. CDR1 and CDR2 from the germline V gene are SGDLS and YYNGEE. This CDR3 has 13 residues. CDR3 nucleotides: TGTGCCAGCAGCGTAGAAAGTCACACTGAAGCTTTCTTT. Encoded protein: CASSVESHTEAFF.

This chain connects TRBV10-3 to TRBJ2-5, with D possibly being TRBD1 (5 bases). The CDR3 has 12 amino acids. CDR1 ENHRY and CDR2 SYGVKD come from the germline V gene. V was clipped by 4 bases and J by 5 bases, with 8 bases between them. CDR3 bases: TGTGCCATCAGTGCAAAGGGGGAGACCCAGTACTTC. It encodes CAISAKGETQYF.

The V call is TRBV18, the J call TRBJ2-7, with D possibly being TRBD1 (6 bases). Germline V gene data show CDR1 as KGHSH and CDR2 as LQKENI. Trimming shortened V by 5 bases and J by 5 bases, and 13 bases separated the two germline ends. The length of the CDR3 is 13 residues. This chain's CDR3 is CASSGMTGNEQYF. CDR3 in DNA: TGTGCCAGCTCAGGAATGACAGGTAACGAGCAGTACTTC.

The rearrangement joins TRBV6-5 to TRBJ2-1; D possibly corresponds to TRBD2 (6 bases). Germline CDR1 MNHEY, CDR2 SVGAGI. Trimming shortened V by 7 bases and J by 2 bases, and 15 bases separated the two germline ends. There are 15 residues in the CDR3. The CDR3 sequence is CASTPTGGTYNEQFF. The CDR3 DNA reads TGTGCCAGCACCCCCACGGGCGGGACCTACAATGAGCAGTTCTTC.

The V and J genes are TRBV25-1 and TRBJ2-4; 9 bases agree with TRBD2. V was pared by 1 base and J by 6 bases, with 4 bases of the junction left unmatched. Per germline, CDR1 MGHDK and CDR2 SYGVNS. The CDR3 loop spans 15 amino acids. The CDR3 coding sequence is TGTGCCAGCAGTGAATGGGGTAGCGGGAGAAACATTCAGTACTTC. Residues: CASSEWGSGRNIQYF.

The gene calls are TRBV6-4 and TRBJ2-7, with D possibly TRBD2 on 6 matching bases. This CDR3 region has 13 residues. V shed 7 bases and J shed 4 bases, with 14 bases lying between them. Germline CDR1 is MRHNA and CDR2 is SNTAGT. CDR3 nucleotides: TGTGCCAGCACGGGCGGGATCCGTTACGAGCAGTACTTC. Its protein is CASTGGIRYEQYF.

The chain has TRBV7-8 and TRBJ2-3; the D call may be TRBD1 or TRBD2 (5 bases each). The CDR3 spans 18 residues. Trimming pared 5 bases from V and 4 bases from J, leaving 25 bases between. Germline V gene data show CDR1 as SGHVS and CDR2 as FQNEAQ. The chain's CDR3 is CASSLTPWDPRVADTQYF. Here the CDR3 DNA reads TGTGCCAGCAGCCTAACCCCTTGGGACCCCCGAGTCGCAGATACGCAGTATTTT.

The chain has TRBV21-1 and TRBJ1-2; the tabulated D call, TRBD1, remains unverified against the DNA. TRBV21-1 is labeled a pseudogene. The CDR3 is 18 amino acids. For the CDR3, the DNA is TGTGCCAGCAGCACACCATACCTACCGGGACACCCATACTATGGCTACACCTTC. This encodes CASSTPYLPGHPYYGYTF.

The V gene is TRBV19, the J gene TRBJ1-4, with D possibly being TRBD1 (6 bases). The CDR3 spans 15 residues. V was shortened by 2 bases and J by 1 base, with 8 bases between the two germline ends. Germline values: CDR1 LNHDA, CDR2 SQIVND (reference sequence). In DNA form, the CDR3 reads TGTGCCAGTAGTATAAAGGGGGTAACTAATGAAAAACTGTTTTTT. Translating it yields CASSIKGVTNEKLFF.